This T cell receptor (beta chain) was sequenced for a study of cytomegalovirus exposure and HLA in healthy donors. Study information: HLA-typed donors were the source of around 87 million unique TCRs, which an early data release held.

The primer mix had 60 Vbeta and 13 Jbeta primers. Only in-frame clones appear in the TCRdb table, and some are missing; sequencing was by immunoSEQ multiplex PCR. There are about 140,000 clones in the sample; around 78% occur only once, and roughly 2.8% lies in the top ten. Findings and limits, study-wide: In a later analysis, V- and J-gene trimming of beta chains associated with a DCLRE1C missense variant, replicated independently.

Everyone who donated was a healthy bone marrow donor. This clone showed up just a few times. As yet, its antigen is unknown. V lost 0 bases, J lost 0 bases, and 5 bases lay in between. The CDR3 sequence is 13 residues long. Germline-derived CDR1 and CDR2 are GTSNPN and SVGIG (reference sequence). The receptor comes from a male donor in good health and CMV-seronegative. Input material: PBMCs. This sequence joins TRBV30 and TRBJ1-1; D is ambiguous. The CDR3 reads CAWSVQMNTEAFF. CDR3 in DNA: TGTGCCTGGAGTGTACAGATGAACACTGAAGCTTTCTTT.